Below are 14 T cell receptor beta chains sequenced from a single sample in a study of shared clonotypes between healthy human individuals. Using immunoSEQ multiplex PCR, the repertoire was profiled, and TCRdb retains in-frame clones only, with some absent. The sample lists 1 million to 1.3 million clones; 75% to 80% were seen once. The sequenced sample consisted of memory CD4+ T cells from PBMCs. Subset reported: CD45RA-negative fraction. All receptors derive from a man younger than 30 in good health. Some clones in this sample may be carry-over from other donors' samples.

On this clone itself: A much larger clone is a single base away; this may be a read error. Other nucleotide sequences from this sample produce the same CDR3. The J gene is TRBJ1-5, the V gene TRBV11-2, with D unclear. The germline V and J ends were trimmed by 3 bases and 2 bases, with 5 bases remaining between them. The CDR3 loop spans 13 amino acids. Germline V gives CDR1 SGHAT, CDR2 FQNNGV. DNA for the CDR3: TGTGCCAGCAGCTTCGGCGGCAATCAGCCCCAGCATTTT. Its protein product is CASSFGGNQPQHF.

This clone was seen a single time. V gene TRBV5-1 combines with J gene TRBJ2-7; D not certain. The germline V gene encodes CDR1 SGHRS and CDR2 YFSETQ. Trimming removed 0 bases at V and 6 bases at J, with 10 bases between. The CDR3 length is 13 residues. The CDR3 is CASSLADVGEQYF. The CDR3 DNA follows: TGCGCCAGCAGCTTGGCCGATGTGGGCGAGCAGTACTTC.

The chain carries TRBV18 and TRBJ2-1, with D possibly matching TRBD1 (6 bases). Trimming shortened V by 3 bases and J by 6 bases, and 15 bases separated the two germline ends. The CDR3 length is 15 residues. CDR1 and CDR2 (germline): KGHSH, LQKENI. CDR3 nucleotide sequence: TGTGCCAGCTCACCGTCCCGGGACATGATCAATGAGCAGTTCTTC. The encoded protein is CASSPSRDMINEQFF.

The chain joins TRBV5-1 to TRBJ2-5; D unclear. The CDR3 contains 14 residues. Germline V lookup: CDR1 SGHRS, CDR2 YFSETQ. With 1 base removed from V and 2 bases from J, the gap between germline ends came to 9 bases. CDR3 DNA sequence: TGCGCCAGCAGCTTGTTCGACCCACAAGAGACCCAGTACTTC. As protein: CASSLFDPQETQYF. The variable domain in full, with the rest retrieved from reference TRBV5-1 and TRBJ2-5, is KAGVTQTPRYLIKTRGQQVTLSCSPISGHRSVSWYQQTPGQGLQFLFEYFSETQRNKGNFPGRFSGRQFSNSRSEMNVSTLELGDSALYLCASSLFDPQETQYFGPGTRLLVL.

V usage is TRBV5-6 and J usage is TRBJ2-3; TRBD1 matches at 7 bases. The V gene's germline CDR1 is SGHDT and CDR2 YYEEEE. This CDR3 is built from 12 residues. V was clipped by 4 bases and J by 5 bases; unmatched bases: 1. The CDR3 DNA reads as TGTGCCAGCAGCCGGACAGGAGATACGCAGTATTTT. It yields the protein CASSRTGDTQYF.

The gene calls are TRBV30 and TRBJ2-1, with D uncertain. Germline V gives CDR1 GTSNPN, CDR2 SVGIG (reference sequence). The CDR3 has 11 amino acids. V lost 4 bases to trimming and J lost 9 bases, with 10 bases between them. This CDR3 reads CAWTPGSEQFF. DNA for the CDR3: TGTGCCTGGACCCCGGGTAGTGAGCAGTTCTTC.

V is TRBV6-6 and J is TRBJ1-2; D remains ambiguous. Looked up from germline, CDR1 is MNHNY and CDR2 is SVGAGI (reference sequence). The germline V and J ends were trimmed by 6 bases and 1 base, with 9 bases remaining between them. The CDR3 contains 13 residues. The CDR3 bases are TGTGCCAGCAGCTCTACAGATAACTATGGCTACACCTTC. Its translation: CASSSTDNYGYTF.

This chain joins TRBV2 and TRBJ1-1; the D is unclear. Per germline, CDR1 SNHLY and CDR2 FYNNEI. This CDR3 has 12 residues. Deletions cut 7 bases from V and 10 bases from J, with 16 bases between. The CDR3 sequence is CASTLEGIRAFF. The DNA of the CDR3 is TGTGCCAGCACCCTAGAGGGAATTCGAGCTTTCTTT. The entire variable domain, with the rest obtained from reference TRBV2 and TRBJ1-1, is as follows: EPEVTQTPSHQVTQMGQEVILRCVPISNHLYFYWYRQILGQKVEFLVSFYNNEISEKSEIFDDQFSVERPDGSNFTLKIRSTKLEDSAMYFCASTLEGIRAFFGQGTRLTVV.

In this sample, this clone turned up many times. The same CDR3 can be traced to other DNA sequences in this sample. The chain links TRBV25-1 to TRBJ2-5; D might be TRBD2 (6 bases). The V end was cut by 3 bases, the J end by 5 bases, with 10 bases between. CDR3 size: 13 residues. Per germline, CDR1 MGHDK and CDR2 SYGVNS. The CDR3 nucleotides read TGTGCCAGCAGTGATGCGGGAAGCGAGACCCAGTACTTC. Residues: CASSDAGSETQYF.

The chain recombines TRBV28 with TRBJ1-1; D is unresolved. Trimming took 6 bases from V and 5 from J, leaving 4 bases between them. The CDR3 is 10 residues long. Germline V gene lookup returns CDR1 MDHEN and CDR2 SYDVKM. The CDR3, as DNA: TGTGCCAGCAGCTTTACTGAAGCTTTCTTT. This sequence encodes CASSFTEAFF. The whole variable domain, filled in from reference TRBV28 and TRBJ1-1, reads DVKVTQSSRYLVKRTGEKVFLECVQDMDHENMFWYRQDPGLGLRLIYFSYDVKMKEKGDIPEGYSVSREKKERFSLILESASTNQTSMYLCASSFTEAFFGQGTRLTVV.

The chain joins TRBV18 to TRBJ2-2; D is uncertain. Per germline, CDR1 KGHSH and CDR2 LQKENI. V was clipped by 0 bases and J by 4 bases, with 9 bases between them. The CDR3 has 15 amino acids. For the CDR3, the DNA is TGTGCCAGCTCACCACCTTCATCCGGCACCGGGGAGCTGTTTTTT. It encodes CASSPPSSGTGELFF.

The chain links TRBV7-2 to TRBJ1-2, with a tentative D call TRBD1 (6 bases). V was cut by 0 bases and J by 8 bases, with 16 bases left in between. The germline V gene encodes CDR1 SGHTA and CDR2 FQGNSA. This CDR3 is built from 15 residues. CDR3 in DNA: TGTGCCAGCAGCTTAGCGGAAGGGGGGCGCGGAGGCTACACCTTC. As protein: CASSLAEGGRGGYTF.

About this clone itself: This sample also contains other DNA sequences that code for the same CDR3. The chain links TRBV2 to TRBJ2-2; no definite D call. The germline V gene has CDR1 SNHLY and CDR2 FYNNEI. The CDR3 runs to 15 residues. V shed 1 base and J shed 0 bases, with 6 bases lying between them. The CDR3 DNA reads TGTGCCAGCAGTGAAGTTGCACCGAACACCGGGGAGCTGTTTTTT. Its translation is CASSEVAPNTGELFF.

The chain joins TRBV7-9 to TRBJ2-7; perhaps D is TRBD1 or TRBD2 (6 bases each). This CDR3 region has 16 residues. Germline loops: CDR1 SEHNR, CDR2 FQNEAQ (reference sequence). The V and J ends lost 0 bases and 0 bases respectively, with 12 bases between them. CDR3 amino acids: CASSLAGGRTSYEQYF. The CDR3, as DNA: TGTGCCAGCAGCTTAGCCGGGGGCAGGACCTCCTACGAGCAGTACTTC.